The present TCR beta chain was sequenced within a study of beta chain features in type 1 diabetes. Whole-study results and caveats: All four CD4+ subsets from Type 1 diabetes patients carried moderately but significantly shorter TCRB CDR3s.

This CDR3 contains 10 residues. With 3 bases removed from V and 10 bases from J, the gap between germline ends came to 9 bases. CDR1 is DFQATT and CDR2 is SNEGSKA in the germline V gene (reference sequence). As for this clone: Its specificity is not known.

Expressed TCRB transcripts were sequenced because the isolated RNA had all been reverse transcribed beforehand. The data were produced by immunoSEQ multiplex PCR, yet TCRdb's version contains in-frame clones alone and is incomplete. The sample lists hundreds of thousands of clones; around 15% were seen once. The chain has TRBV20-1 and TRBJ1-1, with a tentative D call TRBD1 (6 bases). The sequenced sample consisted of central memory CD4+ T cells from blood. The sequence derives from a man aged 30-40 years in good health. The CDR3 nucleotides are TGCAGTGCTAGTCAGGGGCCAGCTTTCTTT. Translation gives CSASQGPAFF.